The rows below give T cell receptor beta chains drawn from one sample of a study of shared T cell receptors in the human thymus. Sequenced by immunoSEQ multiplex PCR; TCRdb stores in-frame clones only, minus some. The sample lists about 400,000 clones; 85% to 95% were seen once. Sequenced input: thymocytes. These receptors all come from a human donor. The conserved cysteine and the conserved F or W are not part of the CDR3 here.

>TRBV4-3|TRBJ2-1
ASSPHRGRYNEQF
>TRBV18|TRBJ2-7
ASSPRTGHYEQY
>TRBV27|TRBJ2-1
ASSFVGRDPDNEQF
>TRBV5-1|TRBJ2-1
ASSSIAGAPYNEQF
>TRBV7-9|TRBJ1-2
ASSYGARTGANYGYT
>TRBV9|TRBJ2-3
ASSPGACHTDTQY
>TRBV6-5|TRBJ1-2
ASRAFGNYGYT
>TRBV7-2|TRBJ2-2
ASSLLGGYDGELF
>TRBV7-2|TRBJ2-1
ASSPRGIGTSSYNEQF
>TRBV10-3|TRBJ2-7
AISGLDQQY
>TRBV25-1|TRBJ2-5
ARKQGARETQY
>TRBV5-5|TRBJ1-5
ASSLDSAGGRQPQH
>TRBV7-9|TRBJ1-2
ASSLDSRVGGYT
>TRBV28|TRBJ2-2
ASSFYRVGTGELF
>TRBV5-5|TRBJ1-5
ASSWDSLYSNQPQH
>TRBV7-9|TRBJ2-7
ASSPASGGSYEQY
>TRBV28|TRBJ1-5
ASSLCIKGIEDRSHSNQPQH
>TRBV12-5|TRBJ1-1
ASGLVRAGANTEAF
>TRBV7-8|TRBJ2-3
ASSLTSTGLTDTQY
>TRBV18|TRBJ1-2
ASSPRQGVDGYT
>TRBV6-4|TRBJ1-2
ASSEVPGPIQYGYT
>TRBV19|TRBJ2-2
ASSKGQAYTGELF